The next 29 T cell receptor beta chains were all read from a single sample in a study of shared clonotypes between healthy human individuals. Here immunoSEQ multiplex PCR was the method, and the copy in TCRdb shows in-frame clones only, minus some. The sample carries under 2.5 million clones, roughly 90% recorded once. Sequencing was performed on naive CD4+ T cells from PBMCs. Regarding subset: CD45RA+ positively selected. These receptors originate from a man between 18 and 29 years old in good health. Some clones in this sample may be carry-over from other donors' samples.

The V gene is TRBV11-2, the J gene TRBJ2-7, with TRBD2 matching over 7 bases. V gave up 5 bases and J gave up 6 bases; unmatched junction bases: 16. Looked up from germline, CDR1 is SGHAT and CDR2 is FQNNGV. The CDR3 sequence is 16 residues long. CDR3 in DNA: TGTGCCAGCAGCCCCGGGAGGACCGGAAGGACATCCGAGCAGTACTTC. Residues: CASSPGRTGRTSEQYF.

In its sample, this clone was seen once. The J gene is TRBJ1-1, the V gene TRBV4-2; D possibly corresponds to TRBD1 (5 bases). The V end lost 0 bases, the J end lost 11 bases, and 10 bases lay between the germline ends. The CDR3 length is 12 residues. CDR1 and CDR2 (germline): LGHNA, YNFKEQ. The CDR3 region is CASSQDSQAAFF. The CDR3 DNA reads TGTGCCAGCAGCCAAGATTCACAGGCGGCTTTCTTT.

The CDR3 coding sequence is TGCGCCAGCAGCTTGGTCCGGGGCCCCTACGAGCAGTACTTC. Translation: CASSLVRGPYEQYF. The V and J genes are TRBV5-1 and TRBJ2-7, with D perhaps matching TRBD1 or TRBD2 (5 bases each). Germline V CDR1 and CDR2: SGHRS, YFSETQ. Trimming removed 0 bases at V and 2 bases at J, with 9 bases between. The CDR3 runs 14 residues.

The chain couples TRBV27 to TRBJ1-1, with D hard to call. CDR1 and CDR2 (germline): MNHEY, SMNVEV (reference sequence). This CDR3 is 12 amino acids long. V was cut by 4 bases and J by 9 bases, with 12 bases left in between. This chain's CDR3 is CASSSNGRQAFF. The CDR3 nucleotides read TGTGCCAGCAGTTCTAATGGACGGCAAGCTTTCTTT.

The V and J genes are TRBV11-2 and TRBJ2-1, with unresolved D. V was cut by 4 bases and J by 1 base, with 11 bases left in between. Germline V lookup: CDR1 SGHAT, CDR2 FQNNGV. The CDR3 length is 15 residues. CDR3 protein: CASSSLHPSYNEQFF. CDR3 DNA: TGTGCCAGCAGCTCTCTACACCCGTCCTACAATGAGCAGTTCTTC.

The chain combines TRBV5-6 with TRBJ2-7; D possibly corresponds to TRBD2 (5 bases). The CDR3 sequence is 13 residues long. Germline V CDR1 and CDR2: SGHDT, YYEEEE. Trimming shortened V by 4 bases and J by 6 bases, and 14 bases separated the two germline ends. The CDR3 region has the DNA TGTGCCAGCAGCATAGGACTGCGCCGCGAGCAGTACTTC. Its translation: CASSIGLRREQYF.

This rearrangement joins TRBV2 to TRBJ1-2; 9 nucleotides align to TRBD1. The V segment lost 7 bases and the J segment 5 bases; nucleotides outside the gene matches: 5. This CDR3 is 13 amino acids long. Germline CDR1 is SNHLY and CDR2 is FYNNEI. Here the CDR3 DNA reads TGTGCCAGCAAAGGGACAGGGATTTATGGCTACACCTTC. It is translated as CASKGTGIYGYTF.

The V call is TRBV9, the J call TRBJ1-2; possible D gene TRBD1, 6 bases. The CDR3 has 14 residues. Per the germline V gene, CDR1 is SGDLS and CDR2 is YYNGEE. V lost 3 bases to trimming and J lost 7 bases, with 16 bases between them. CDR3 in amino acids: CASSAGSGDRGYTF. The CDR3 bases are TGTGCCAGCAGCGCTGGGTCAGGGGATCGTGGCTACACCTTC.

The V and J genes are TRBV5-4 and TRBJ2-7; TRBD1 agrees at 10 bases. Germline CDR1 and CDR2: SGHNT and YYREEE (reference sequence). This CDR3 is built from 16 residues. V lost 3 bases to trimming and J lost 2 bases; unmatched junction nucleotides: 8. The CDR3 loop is CASSSSGGTGAYEQYF. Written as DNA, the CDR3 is TGTGCCAGCAGCTCATCAGGCGGGACAGGGGCCTACGAGCAGTACTTC.

The CDR3 here is CASSQAGNTEAFF. CDR3 sequence (DNA): TGTGCCAGCAGTCAGGCGGGGAACACTGAAGCTTTCTTT. The V gene is TRBV28, the J gene TRBJ1-1; D is ambiguous. The CDR3 contains 13 residues. Trimming removed 5 bases at V and 1 base at J, with 8 bases between. CDR1 is MDHEN, CDR2 SYDVKM, per germline. Based on the CDR3 plus reference TRBV28 and TRBJ1-1, the full variable domain is DVKVTQSSRYLVKRTGEKVFLECVQDMDHENMFWYRQDPGLGLRLIYFSYDVKMKEKGDIPEGYSVSREKKERFSLILESASTNQTSMYLCASSQAGNTEAFFGQGTRLTVV.

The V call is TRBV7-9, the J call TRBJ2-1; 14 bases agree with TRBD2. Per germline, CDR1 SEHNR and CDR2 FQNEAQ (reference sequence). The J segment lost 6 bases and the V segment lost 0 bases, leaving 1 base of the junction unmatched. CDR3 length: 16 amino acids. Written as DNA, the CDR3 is TGTGCCAGCAGCTTAGCGACTAGCGGGAGGGCCAATGAGCAGTTCTTC. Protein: CASSLATSGRANEQFF. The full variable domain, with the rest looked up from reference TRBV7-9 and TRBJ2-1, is DTGVSQNPRHKITKRGQNVTFRCDPISEHNRLYWYRQTLGQGPEFLTYFQNEAQLEKSRLLSDRFSAERPKGSFSTLEIQRTEQGDSAMYLCASSLATSGRANEQFFGPGTRLTVL.

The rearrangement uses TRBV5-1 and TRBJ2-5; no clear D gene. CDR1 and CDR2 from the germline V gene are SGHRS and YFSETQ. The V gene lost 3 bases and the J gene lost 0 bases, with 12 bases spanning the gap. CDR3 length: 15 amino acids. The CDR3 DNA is TGCGCCAGCAGCTACGGACGGACGTACCAAGAGACCCAGTACTTC. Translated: CASSYGRTYQETQYF.

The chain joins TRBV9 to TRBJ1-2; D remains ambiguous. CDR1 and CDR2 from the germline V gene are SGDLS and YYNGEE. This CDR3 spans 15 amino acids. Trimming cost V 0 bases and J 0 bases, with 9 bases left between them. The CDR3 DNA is TGTGCCAGCAGCGTAGAAACCAGAGCTAACTATGGCTACACCTTC. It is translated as CASSVETRANYGYTF.

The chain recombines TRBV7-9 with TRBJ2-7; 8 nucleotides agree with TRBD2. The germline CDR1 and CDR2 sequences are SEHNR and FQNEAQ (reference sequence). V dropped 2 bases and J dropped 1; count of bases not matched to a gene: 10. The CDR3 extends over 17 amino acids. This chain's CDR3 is CASSLLSSGTLSYEQYF. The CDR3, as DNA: TGTGCCAGCAGCTTATTGAGTAGCGGGACGCTTTCCTACGAGCAGTACTTC. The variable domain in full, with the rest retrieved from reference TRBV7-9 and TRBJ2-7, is DTGVSQNPRHKITKRGQNVTFRCDPISEHNRLYWYRQTLGQGPEFLTYFQNEAQLEKSRLLSDRFSAERPKGSFSTLEIQRTEQGDSAMYLCASSLLSSGTLSYEQYFGPGTRLTVT.

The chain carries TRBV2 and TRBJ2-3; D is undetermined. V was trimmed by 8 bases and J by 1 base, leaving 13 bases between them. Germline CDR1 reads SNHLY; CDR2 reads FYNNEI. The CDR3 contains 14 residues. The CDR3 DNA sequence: TGTGCCAGCCGGAACATGGCCGGCACAGATACGCAGTATTTT. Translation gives CASRNMAGTDTQYF.

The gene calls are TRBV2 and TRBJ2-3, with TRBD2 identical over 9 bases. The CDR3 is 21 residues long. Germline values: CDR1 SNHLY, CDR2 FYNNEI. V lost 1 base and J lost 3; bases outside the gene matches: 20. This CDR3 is CASSEEAWAGGPYGVTDTQYF. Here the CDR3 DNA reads TGTGCCAGCAGTGAAGAGGCATGGGCGGGAGGGCCCTATGGGGTTACAGATACGCAGTATTTT.

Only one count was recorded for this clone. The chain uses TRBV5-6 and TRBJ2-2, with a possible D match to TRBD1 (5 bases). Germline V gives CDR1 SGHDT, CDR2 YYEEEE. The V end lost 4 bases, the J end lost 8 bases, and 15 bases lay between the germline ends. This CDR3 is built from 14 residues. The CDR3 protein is CASSPLPRVGELFF. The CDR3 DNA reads TGTGCCAGCAGCCCGCTGCCCAGGGTTGGGGAGCTGTTTTTT.

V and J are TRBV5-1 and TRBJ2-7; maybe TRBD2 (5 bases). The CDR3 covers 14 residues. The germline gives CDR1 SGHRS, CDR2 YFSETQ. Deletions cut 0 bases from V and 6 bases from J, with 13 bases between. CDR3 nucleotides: TGCGCCAGCAGCTTGGAGGCGGGTTCGGGCGAGCAGTACTTC. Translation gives CASSLEAGSGEQYF.

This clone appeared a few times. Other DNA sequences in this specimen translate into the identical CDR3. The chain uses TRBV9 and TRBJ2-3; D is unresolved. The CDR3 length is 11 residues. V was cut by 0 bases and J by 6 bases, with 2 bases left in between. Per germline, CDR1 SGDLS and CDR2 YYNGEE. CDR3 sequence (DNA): TGTGCCAGCAGCGTAGGGGATACGCAGTATTTT. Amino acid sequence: CASSVGDTQYF.

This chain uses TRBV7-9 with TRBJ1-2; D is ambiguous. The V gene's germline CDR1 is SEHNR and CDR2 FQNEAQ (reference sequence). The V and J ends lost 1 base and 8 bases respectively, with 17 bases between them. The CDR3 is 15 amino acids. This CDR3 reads CASSLGGPNAGGYTF. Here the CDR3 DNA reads TGTGCCAGCAGCTTAGGAGGTCCAAATGCGGGGGGCTACACCTTC.

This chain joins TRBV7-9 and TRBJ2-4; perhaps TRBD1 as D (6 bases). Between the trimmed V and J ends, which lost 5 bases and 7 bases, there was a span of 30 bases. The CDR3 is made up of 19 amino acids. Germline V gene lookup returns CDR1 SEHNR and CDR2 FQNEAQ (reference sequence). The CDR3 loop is CASSRDKRRLQGRENIQYF. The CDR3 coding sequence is TGTGCCAGCAGCCGAGATAAACGGAGACTACAGGGACGAGAGAACATTCAGTACTTC.

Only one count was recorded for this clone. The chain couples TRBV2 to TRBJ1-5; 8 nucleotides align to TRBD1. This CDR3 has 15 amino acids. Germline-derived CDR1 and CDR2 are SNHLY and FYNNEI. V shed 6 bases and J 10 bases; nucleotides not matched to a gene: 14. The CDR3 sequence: CASSQMATGVGPQHF. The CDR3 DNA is TGTGCCAGCAGCCAAATGGCGACAGGGGTTGGACCCCAGCATTTT.

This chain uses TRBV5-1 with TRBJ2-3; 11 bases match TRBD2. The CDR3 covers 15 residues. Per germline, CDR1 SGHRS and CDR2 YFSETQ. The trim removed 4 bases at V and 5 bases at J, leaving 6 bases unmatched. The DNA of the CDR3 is TGCGCCAGCAGCCGAGGGACTAGCGGTAAAGATACGCAGTATTTT. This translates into CASSRGTSGKDTQYF.

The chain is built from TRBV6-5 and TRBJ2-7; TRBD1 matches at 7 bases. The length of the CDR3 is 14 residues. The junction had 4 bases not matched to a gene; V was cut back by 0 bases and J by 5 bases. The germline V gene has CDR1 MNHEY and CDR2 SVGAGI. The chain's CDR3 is CASSYSVGGNEQYF. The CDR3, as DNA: TGTGCCAGCAGTTACTCGGTAGGGGGCAACGAGCAGTACTTC.

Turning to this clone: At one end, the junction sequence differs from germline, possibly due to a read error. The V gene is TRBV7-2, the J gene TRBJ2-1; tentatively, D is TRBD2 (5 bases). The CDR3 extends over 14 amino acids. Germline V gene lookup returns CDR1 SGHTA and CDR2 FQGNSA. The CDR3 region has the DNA TGTGCCAGCAGCCTAGCTCACTTAGCCGGTGAGCAGTTCTTC. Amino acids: CASSLAHLAGEQFF.

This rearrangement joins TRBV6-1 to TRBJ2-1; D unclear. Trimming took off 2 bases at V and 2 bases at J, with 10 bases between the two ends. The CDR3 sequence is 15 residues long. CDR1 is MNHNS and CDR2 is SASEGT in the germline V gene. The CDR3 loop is CASSETVRPYNEQFF. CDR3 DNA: TGTGCCAGCAGTGAAACGGTCCGGCCCTACAATGAGCAGTTCTTC.

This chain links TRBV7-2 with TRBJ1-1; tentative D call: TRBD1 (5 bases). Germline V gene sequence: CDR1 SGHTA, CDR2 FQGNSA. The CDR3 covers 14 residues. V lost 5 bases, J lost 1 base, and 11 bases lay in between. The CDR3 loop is CASSRARGNTEAFF. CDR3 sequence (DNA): TGTGCCAGCAGCCGTGCGAGGGGGAACACTGAAGCTTTCTTT.

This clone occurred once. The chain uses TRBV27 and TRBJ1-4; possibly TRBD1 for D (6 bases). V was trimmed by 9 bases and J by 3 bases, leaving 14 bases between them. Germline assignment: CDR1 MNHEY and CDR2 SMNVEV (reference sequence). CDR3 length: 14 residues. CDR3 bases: TGTGCCAGTCGCAGTCCAGGGGCTAATGAAAAACTGTTTTTT. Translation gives CASRSPGANEKLFF. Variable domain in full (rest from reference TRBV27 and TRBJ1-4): EAQVTQNPRYLITVTGKKLTVTCSQNMNHEYMSWYRQDPGLGLRQIYYSMNVEVTDKGDVPEGYKVSRKEKRNFPLILESPSPNQTSLYFCASRSPGANEKLFFGSGTQLSVL.

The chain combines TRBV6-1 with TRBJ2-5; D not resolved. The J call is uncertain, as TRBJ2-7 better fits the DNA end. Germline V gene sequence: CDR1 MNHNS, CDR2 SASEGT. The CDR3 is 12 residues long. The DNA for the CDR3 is TGTGCCAGCAGTGAACATAGGGACGAGCAGTACTTC. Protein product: CASSEHRDEQYF.